The sequence of this TCR beta chain was determined in a study of cytomegalovirus exposure and HLA in healthy donors. At the level of the study: As released early, the data held 80 million to 90 million unique TCRs from HLA-typed donors. General study points: The study listed some 160 cytomegalovirus-associated TCR beta chains. Later analysis showed most CMV-associated TCR beta chains appearing HLA-restricted.

With 3 bases removed from V and 2 bases from J, the gap between germline ends came to 14 bases. This CDR3 region has 15 residues. Germline lookup yields CDR1 SGHRS and CDR2 YFSETQ. PCR used 60 Vbeta primers and 13 Jbeta primers. This table comes from immunoSEQ multiplex PCR, and its TCRdb copy is limited to in-frame clones, with some not included. The sample has 110,000 or so clones, around 73% seen once. This clone has just a few counts. The antigen is undetermined. Material for sequencing was PBMCs. The J gene is TRBJ2-5, the V gene TRBV5-1; no clear D. This TCR was sampled from a man aged 35 to 55 in good health and CMV-seronegative. This CDR3 is CASSWSMKAQETQYF. The DNA of the CDR3 is TGCGCCAGCAGCTGGTCCATGAAAGCTCAAGAGACCCAGTACTTC. Full variable domain (rest looked up from reference TRBV5-1 and TRBJ2-5): KAGVTQTPRYLIKTRGQQVTLSCSPISGHRSVSWYQQTPGQGLQFLFEYFSETQRNKGNFPGRFSGRQFSNSRSEMNVSTLELGDSALYLCASSWSMKAQETQYFGPGTRLLVL.